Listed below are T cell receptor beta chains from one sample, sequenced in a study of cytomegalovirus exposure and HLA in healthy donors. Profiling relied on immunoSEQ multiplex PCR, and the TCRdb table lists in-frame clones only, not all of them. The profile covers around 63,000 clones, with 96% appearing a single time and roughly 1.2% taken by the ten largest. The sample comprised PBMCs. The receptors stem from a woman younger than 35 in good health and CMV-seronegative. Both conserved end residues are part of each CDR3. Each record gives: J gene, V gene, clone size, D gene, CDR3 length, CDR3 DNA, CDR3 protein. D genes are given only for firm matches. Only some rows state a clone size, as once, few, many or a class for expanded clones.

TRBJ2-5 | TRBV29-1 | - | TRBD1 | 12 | TGCAGCGGTCAACAGGGGCCGGGGACCCAGTACTTC | CSGQQGPGTQYF
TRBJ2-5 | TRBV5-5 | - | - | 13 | TGTGCCAGCAGCCGGACTAACCAAGAGACCCAGTACTTC | CASSRTNQETQYF
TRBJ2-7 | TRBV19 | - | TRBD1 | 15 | TGTGCCAGTAGTGGGTTGGGACAGGGATCCTACGAGCAGTACTTC | CASSGLGQGSYEQYF
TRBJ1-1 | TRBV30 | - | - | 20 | TGTGCCTGGAGTGTAGCCAGGGTGTATCGGGGGGGAAGTGGGAACACTGAAGCTTTCTTT | CAWSVARVYRGGSGNTEAFF
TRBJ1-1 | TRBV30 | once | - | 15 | TGTGCCTGGAGTCGGTCAGGCAAGATGAACACTGAAGCTTTCTTT | CAWSRSGKMNTEAFF
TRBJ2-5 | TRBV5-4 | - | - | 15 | TGTGCCAGCAGCTTGTGGGCCGGACAGTGGGAGACCCAGTACTTC | CASSLWAGQWETQYF
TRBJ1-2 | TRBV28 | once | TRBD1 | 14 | TGTGCCAGCAGTTCACAGGGGCCTGACTATGGCTACACCTTC | CASSSQGPDYGYTF
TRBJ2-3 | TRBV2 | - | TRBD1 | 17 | TGTGCCAGCAGTGAAGGGGCAGACAGGGGCCGCACAGATACGCAGTATTTT | CASSEGADRGRTDTQYF
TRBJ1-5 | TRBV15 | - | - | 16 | TGTGCCACCAGCAGAGGGGCGGGCGGTAGCAATCAGCCCCAGCATTTT | CATSRGAGGSNQPQHF
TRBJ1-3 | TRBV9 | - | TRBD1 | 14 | TGTGCCAGCACCGGGGGACAGGGAGGAAACACCATATATTTT | CASTGGQGGNTIYF
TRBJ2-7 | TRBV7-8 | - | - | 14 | TGTGCCAGCAGCTACGTTGGGGCCCTCTACGAGCAGTACTTC | CASSYVGALYEQYF
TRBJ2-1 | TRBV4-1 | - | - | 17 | TGCGCCAGCAGCCAAGTGGTGGGAGCCCGCTCCTACAATGAGCAGTTCTTC | CASSQVVGARSYNEQFF
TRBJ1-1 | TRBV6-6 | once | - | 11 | TGTGCCAGCAGCCAAACTCGGGAAGCTTTCTTT | CASSQTREAFF
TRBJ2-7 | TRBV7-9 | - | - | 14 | TGTGCCAGCAGCTCCCACAGGGAGGGGTACGAGCAGTACTTC | CASSSHREGYEQYF
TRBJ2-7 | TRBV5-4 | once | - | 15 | TGTGCCAGCAGCTTAGGGGGGAATACGGGGGGCGAGCAGTACTTC | CASSLGGNTGGEQYF
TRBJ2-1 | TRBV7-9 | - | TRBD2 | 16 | TGTGCCAGCACCCGAAGTAGCGGGAGCTCCTACAATGAGCAGTTCTTC | CASTRSSGSSYNEQFF
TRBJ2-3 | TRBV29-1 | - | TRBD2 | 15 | TGCAGCGTTAATTCCGCGGGGGGGAGCACAGATACGCAGTATTTT | CSVNSAGGSTDTQYF
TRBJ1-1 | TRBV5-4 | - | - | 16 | TGTGCCAGCAGCTTGGGTGTGGTGGTAGGGAGGACTGAAGCTTTCTTT | CASSLGVVVGRTEAFF
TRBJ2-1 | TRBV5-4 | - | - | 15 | TGTGCCAGCAGCACCCCCTCTAGCCCGTACAATGAGCAGTTCTTC | CASSTPSSPYNEQFF
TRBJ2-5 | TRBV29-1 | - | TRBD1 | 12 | TGCAGCGCCCGGACAGGTTCTGAGACCCAGTACTTC | CSARTGSETQYF
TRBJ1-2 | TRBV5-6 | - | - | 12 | TGTGCCAGCAGCTTGGGCGGGAGCGGCTACACCTTC | CASSLGGSGYTF
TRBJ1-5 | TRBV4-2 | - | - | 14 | TGTGCCAGCAGCCAAGAGGCAGGGTATCAGCCCCAGCATTTT | CASSQEAGYQPQHF
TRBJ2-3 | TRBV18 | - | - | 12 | TGTGCCAGCTCACTCCAAACAGATACGCAGTATTTT | CASSLQTDTQYF
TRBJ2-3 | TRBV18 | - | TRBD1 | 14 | TGTGCCAGCGCTTCCGGGACAGGGTCCGATACGCAGTATTTT | CASASGTGSDTQYF
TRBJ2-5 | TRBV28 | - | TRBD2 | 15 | TGTGCCAGCAGTTTAAGGACTAGCGGGGGGGGGACCCAGTACTTC | CASSLRTSGGGTQYF
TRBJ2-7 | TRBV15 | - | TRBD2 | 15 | TGTGCCACCAGCGGGGGGGGGAGCCCGACCTACGAGCAGTACTTC | CATSGGGSPTYEQYF
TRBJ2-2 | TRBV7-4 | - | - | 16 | TGTGCCAGCGTCCCGAGAGGTGGTTCGGACACCGGGGAGCTGTTTTTT | CASVPRGGSDTGELFF
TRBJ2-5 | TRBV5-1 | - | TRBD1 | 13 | TGCGCCAGCAGGGGACAGGCCGAAGGGACCCAGTACTTC | CASRGQAEGTQYF
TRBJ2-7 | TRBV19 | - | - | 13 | TGTGCCAGTAGTTTGGCGGCTACCTACGAGCAGTACTTC | CASSLAATYEQYF
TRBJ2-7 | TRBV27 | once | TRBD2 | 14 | TGTGCCAGCAGCATAGCGGGAGGTGGCTACGAGCAGTACTTC | CASSIAGGGYEQYF
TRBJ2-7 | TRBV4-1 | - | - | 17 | TGCGCCAGCAGCCAAGGCACCCTAGCGGACAGCTCCTACGAGCAGTACTTC | CASSQGTLADSSYEQYF
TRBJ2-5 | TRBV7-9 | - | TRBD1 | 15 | TGTGCCAGCAGCCCCCGGACAGGGGAGGGGGAGACCCAGTACTTC | CASSPRTGEGETQYF
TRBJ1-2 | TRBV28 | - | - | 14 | TGTGCCAGCAGTTCCCCCCCCGTGCAGGGTGGCTACACCTTC | CASSSPPVQGGYTF
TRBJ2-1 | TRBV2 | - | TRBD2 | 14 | TGTGCCAGCAGACTAGCGGGGGGGGAGGGTGAGCAGTTCTTC | CASRLAGGEGEQFF
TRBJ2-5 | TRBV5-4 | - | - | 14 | TGTGCCAGCAGCTTGAGTCCGGACCAAGAGACCCAGTACTTC | CASSLSPDQETQYF
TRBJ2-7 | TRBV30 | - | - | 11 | TGTGCCTGGAGTTGGCTTTACGAGCAGTACTTC | CAWSWLYEQYF
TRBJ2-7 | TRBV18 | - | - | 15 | TGTGCCAGCTCACCGGAGTCTCGGGGATCCTACGAGCAGTACTTC | CASSPESRGSYEQYF
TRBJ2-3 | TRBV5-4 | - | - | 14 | TGTGCCAGCAGCTTGCAGGGGCGACCAGATACGCAGTATTTT | CASSLQGRPDTQYF
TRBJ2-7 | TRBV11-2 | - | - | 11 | TGTGCCAGCAGCCCAGCCTACGAGCAGTACTTC | CASSPAYEQYF
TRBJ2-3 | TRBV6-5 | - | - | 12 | TGTGCCAGCAGTCACACAGGAGATACGCAGTATTTT | CASSHTGDTQYF
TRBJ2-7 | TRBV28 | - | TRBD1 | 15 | TGTGCCAGCAGTCCTCTGGACAGGGATAGCGGCGAGCAGTACTTC | CASSPLDRDSGEQYF
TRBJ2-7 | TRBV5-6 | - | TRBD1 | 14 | TGTGCCAGCAGCTTGGGGACAGGGGGATACGAGCAGTACTTC | CASSLGTGGYEQYF
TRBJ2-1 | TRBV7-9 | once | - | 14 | TGTGCCACCCAGGGCTCCCTCTCCTACAATGAGCAGTTCTTC | CATQGSLSYNEQFF
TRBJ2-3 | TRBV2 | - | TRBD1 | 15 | TGTGCCAGCAGTGAAGCCGGGACAGGGGCTGGTACGCAGTATTTT | CASSEAGTGAGTQYF
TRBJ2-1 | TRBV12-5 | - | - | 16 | TGTGCTAGTGGTTTGAGTGCGGGGCCCTCCTACAATGAGCAGTTCTTC | CASGLSAGPSYNEQFF
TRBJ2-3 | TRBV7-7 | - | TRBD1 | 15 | TGTGCTAGCAGCCCAGGGGGCGGGGGCACAGATACGCAGTATTTT | CASSPGGGGTDTQYF
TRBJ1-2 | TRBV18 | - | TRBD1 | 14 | TGTGCCAGCTCCTGGGACAGGGGCGCGAATGGCTACACCTTC | CASSWDRGANGYTF
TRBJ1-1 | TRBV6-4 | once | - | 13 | TGTGCCAGCAGTGCCTCACACCTTACTGAAGCTTTCTTT | CASSASHLTEAFF
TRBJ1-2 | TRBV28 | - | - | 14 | TGTGCCAGCAGTTTAGGGGGCGATAACTATGGCTACACCTTC | CASSLGGDNYGYTF
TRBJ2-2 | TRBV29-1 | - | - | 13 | TGCAGCGTTGAGGAGGGGAACACCGGGGAGCTGTTTTTT | CSVEEGNTGELFF
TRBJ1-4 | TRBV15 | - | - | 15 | TGTGCCACCAGCAGAGATCGGTCAGGGGCTGAAAAACTGTTTTTT | CATSRDRSGAEKLFF
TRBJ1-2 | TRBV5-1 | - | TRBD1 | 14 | TGCGCCAGCAGCTTGGTGACAGGGACCTATGGCTACACCTTC | CASSLVTGTYGYTF